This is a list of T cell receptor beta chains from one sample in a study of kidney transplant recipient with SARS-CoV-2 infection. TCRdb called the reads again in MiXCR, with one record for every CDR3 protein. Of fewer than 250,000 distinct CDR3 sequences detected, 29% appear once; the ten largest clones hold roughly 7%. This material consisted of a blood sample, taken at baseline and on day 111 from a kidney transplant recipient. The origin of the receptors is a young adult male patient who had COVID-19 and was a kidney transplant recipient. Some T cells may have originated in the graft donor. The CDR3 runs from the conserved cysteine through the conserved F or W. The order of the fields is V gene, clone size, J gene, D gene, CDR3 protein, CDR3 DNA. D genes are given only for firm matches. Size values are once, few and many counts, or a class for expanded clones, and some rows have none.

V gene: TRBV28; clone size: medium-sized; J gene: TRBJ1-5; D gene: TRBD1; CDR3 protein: CASSLYRGSNQPQHF; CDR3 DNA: TGTGCCAGCAGTTTATACAGGGGCAGCAATCAGCCCCAGCATTTT
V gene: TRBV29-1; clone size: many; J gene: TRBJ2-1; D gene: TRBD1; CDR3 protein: CSGGMGQGYRSQGDEQFF; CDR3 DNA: TGCAGCGGCGGGATGGGACAGGGGTATAGAAGCCAGGGCGATGAGCAGTTCTTC
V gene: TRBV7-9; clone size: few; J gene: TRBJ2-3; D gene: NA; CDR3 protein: CASSPELVSTDTQYF; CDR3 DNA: TGTGCCAGCAGCCCAGAACTCGTTAGCACAGATACGCAGTATTTT
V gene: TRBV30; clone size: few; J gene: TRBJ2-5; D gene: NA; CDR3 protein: CASTLLGETQYF; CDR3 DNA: TGTGCCTCGACTTTGCTCGGGGAGACCCAGTACTTC
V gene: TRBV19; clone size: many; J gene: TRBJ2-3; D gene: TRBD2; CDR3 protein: CASTPGRGTDTQYF; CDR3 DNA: TGTGCCAGTACCCCCGGGAGGGGTACAGATACGCAGTATTTT
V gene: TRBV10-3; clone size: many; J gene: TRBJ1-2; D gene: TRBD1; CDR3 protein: CATGDRKFLGYTF; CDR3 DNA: TGTGCCACAGGGGACAGAAAGTTTCTTGGCTACACCTTC
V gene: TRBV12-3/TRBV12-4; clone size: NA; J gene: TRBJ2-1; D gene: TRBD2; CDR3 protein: CASIRDSGRKYNEKSF; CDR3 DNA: TGTGCCAGCATTAGGGACAGCGGGAGGAAATACAATGAGAAGTCCTTC
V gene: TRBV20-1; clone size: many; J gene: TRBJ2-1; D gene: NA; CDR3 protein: CSARDGSRYNEQFF; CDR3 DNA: TGCAGTGCTAGGGACGGATCTCGGTACAATGAGCAGTTCTTC
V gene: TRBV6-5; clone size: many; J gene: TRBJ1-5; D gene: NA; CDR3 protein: CASSETVYNQPQHF; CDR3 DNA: TGTGCCAGCAGTGAGACAGTATACAATCAGCCCCAGCATTTT
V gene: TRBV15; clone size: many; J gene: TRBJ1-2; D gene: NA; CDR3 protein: CATSTSRRCGKTYGYTF; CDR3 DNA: TGTGCCACCAGCACAAGTAGAAGGTGTGGAAAGACCTATGGCTACACCTTC
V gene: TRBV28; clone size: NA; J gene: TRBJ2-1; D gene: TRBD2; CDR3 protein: CASNPGGGLYNEQFF; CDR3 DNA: TGTGCCAGCAACCCCGGGGGGGGCTTATACAATGAGCAGTTCTTC
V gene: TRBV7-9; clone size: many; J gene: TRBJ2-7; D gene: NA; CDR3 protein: CASSLVRAYEQYF; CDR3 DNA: TGTGCCAGCAGCTTAGTCAGAGCCTACGAGCAGTACTTC
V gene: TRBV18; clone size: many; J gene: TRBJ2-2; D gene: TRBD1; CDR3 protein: CASSGQGASTGELFF; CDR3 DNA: TGTGCCAGCTCAGGACAGGGGGCGAGCACCGGGGAGCTGTTTTTT
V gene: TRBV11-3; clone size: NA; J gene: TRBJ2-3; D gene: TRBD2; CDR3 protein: CASSSRLAGADTQYF; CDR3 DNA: TGTGCCAGCAGCTCGCGACTAGCGGGGGCAGATACGCAGTATTTT
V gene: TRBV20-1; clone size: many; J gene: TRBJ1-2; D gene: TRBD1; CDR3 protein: CSAIPYGTAFYGYTF; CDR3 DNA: TGCAGTGCCATCCCTTACGGGACAGCTTTCTATGGCTACACCTTC
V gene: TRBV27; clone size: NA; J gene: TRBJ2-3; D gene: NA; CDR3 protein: CASSVHPRADTQYF; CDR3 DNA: TGTGCCAGCAGTGTGCACCCTCGCGCAGATACGCAGTATTTT
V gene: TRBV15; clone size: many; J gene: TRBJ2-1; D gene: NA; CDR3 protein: CATSIEGAGRSYNEQFF; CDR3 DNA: TGTGCCACCAGCATAGAAGGGGCAGGACGCTCCTACAATGAGCAGTTCTTC
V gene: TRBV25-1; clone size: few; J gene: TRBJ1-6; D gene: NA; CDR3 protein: CASSADWGGLESPLHF; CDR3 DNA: TGTGCCAGCAGTGCGGACTGGGGAGGTTTGGAATCACCCCTCCACTTT
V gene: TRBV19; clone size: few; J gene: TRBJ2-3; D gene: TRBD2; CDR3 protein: CASSVIAGGTDTQYF; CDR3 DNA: TGTGCCAGTAGCGTTATAGCGGGAGGCACAGATACGCAGTATTTT
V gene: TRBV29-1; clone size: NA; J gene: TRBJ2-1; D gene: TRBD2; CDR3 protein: CSVVMVSGTLDEQFF; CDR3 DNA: TGCAGCGTTGTAATGGTTAGCGGGACTTTGGATGAGCAGTTCTTC
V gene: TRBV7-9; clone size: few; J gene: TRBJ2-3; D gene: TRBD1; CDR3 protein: CASSPRGTGGTDTQYF; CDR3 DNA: TGTGCCAGCAGCCCTCGAGGGACAGGGGGAACAGATACGCAGTATTTT
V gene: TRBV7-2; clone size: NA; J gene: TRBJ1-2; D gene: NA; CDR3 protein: CASSRRLRDGRTYGYTF; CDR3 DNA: TGTGCCAGCAGCCGGCGACTCAGAGACGGAAGGACCTATGGCTACACCTTC
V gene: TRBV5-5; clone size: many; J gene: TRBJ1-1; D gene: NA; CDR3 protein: CASSLVGGRDTEAFF; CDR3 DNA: TGTGCCAGCAGCTTGGTGGGGGGGCGCGATACTGAAGCTTTCTTT
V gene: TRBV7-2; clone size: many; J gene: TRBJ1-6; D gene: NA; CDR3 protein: CASSLRASPLHF; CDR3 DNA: TGTGCCAGCAGCTTAAGGGCCTCACCCCTCCACTTT
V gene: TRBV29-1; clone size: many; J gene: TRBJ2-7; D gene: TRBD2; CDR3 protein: CSVALDSTSGRAEQYF; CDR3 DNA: TGCAGCGTTGCCCTCGATTCGACTAGCGGGAGGGCCGAGCAGTACTTC
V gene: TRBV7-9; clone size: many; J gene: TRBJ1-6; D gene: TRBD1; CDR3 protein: CASSPGTGRFPLHF; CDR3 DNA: TGTGCCAGCAGCCCCGGGACAGGCCGTTTCCCCCTCCACTTT
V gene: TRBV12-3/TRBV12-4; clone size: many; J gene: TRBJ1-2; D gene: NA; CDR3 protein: CASTILNTAGKTYGYTF; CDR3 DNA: TGTGCCAGCACTATATTGAACACAGCAGGAAAGACCTATGGCTACACCTTC
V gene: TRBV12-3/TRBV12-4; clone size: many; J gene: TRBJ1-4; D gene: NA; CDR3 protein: CASSPGRRIEKLFF; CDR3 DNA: TGTGCCAGCAGTCCGGGACGGCGAATCGAAAAACTGTTTTTT
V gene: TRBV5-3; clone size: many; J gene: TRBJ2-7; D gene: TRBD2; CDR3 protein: CARSMSGGGAEQYF; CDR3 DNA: TGTGCCAGAAGCATGTCCGGCGGGGGAGCCGAGCAGTACTTC
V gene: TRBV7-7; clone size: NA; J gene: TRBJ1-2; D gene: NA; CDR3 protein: CASSRESKCRKTHGYTF; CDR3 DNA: TGTGCCAGCAGCCGCGAAAGTAAGTGCCGAAAGACCCATGGCTACACCTTC
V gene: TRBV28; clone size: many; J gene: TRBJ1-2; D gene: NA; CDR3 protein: CASSLNGLYGYTF; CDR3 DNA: TGTGCCAGCAGTTTAAACGGACTCTATGGCTACACCTTC
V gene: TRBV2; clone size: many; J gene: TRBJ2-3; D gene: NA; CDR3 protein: CASSVGRGTQYF; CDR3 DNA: TGTGCCAGCAGTGTCGGGAGAGGCACGCAGTATTTT
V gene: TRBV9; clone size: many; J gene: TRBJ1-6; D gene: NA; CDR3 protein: CASSPSYDRLTSPLHF; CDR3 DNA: TGTGCCAGCAGCCCGTCGTATGACAGACTCACTTCACCCCTCCACTTT
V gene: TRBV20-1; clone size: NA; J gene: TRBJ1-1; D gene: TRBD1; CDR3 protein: CSASWGTGLNAEAFF; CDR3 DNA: TGCAGTGCTAGTTGGGGGACAGGGTTGAACGCTGAAGCTTTCTTT
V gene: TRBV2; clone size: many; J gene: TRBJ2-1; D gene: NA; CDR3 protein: CASRGYGGEQFF; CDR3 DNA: TGTGCCAGCAGGGGGTATGGGGGGGAGCAGTTCTTC
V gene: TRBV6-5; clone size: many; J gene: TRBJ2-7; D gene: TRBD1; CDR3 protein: CASSHDREGRVEQYF; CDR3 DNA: TGTGCCAGCAGCCACGACAGGGAAGGAAGGGTCGAGCAGTACTTC
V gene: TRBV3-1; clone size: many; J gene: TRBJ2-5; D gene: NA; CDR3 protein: CASSDGCPISFSETQYF; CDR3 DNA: TGTGCCAGCAGCGATGGGTGTCCCATTTCTTTCTCTGAGACCCAGTACTTC
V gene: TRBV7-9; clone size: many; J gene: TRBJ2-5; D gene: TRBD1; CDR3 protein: CASSHSGQGKETQYF; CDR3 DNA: TGTGCCAGCAGCCACTCAGGACAGGGGAAAGAGACCCAGTACTTC